The clone carrying this T cell receptor beta chain was recorded at least ten times. This record comes from a study of T cells after posttransplantation cyclophosphamide. CDR3 length: 17 amino acids. The junction had 17 bases not matched to a gene; V was cut back by 2 bases and J by 7 bases. Germline V lookup: CDR1 SEHNR, CDR2 FQNEAQ (reference sequence). The protocol was immunoSEQ multiplex PCR, while the TCRdb copy is restricted to in-frame clones and leaves out a portion. Altogether 24,000 or so clones were found in the sample, and no singletons occur. The clonotype was recovered from a woman in her fifties or sixties in good health, CMV-negative, and a related stem cell transplant donor. The chain couples TRBV7-9 to TRBJ2-7, with 7 nucleotides matching TRBD2. Sample: PBMCs. In nucleotides, the CDR3 is TGTGCCAGCAGCTTAATTTCTGGCGGGAGTCGGGCATATGAGCAGTACTTC. Its translation: CASSLISGGSRAYEQYF.